One sample yielded the 9 T cell receptor beta chains listed below, sequenced in a study of CD8 T cells in ankylosing spondylitis. TCRdb re-derived calls from the 5' RACE reads in MiXCR, one entry per CDR3 protein. The table includes 250,000 or so distinct CDR3 sequences, about 24% detected once. Source material: blood, either unsorted or a sorted T cell fraction (not recorded which). The receptors were sampled from a male donor with ankylosing spondylitis or in good health (not recorded which).

This clonotype was recorded many times. V is TRBV10-1 and J is TRBJ2-1, with D hard to call. V was shortened by 3 bases and J by 8 bases, with 11 bases between the two germline ends. The V gene's germline CDR1 is WNHNN and CDR2 SYGVQD (reference sequence). The CDR3 spans 13 residues. CDR3 amino acids: CASSDGRRHEQFF. CDR3 DNA: TGCGCCAGCAGTGATGGCAGGCGGCATGAGCAGTTCTTC.

This chain joins TRBV12-3 or TRBV12-4 and TRBJ2-7, with D possibly being TRBD2 (5 bases). Trimming cost V 6 bases and J 2 bases, with 14 bases left between them. The CDR3 consists of 14 residues. The CDR3 nucleotides read TGTGCCAGCAGGACACATAGGAGGACCTACGAGCAGTACTTC. Encoded protein: CASRTHRRTYEQYF.

This clonotype was observed many times. The chain is built from TRBV7-2 and TRBJ2-5, with 7 nucleotides matching TRBD1. Germline trimming cut 7 bases from V and 5 bases from J; bases unmatched to any gene: 7. CDR1 and CDR2 from the germline V gene are SGHTA and FQGNSA. The CDR3 is 13 residues long. CDR3 protein: CASNRQTGETQYF. CDR3 bases: TGTGCCAGCAACCGACAGACAGGGGAGACCCAGTACTTC.

This clonotype was seen at least ten times. The chain recombines TRBV11-1 with TRBJ2-7; D perhaps matches TRBD2 (5 bases). This CDR3 has 14 residues. Trimming removed 5 bases at V and 6 bases at J, with 17 bases between. Germline-derived CDR1 and CDR2 are SGHAT and FQDESV (reference sequence). CDR3 region: CASSPLRAGGEQYF. The DNA of the CDR3 is TGTGCCAGCAGCCCCCTGAGGGCGGGCGGCGAGCAGTACTTC.

This clonotype was seen a handful of times. The rearrangement uses TRBV6-1 and TRBJ1-2; D remains unclear. Germline loops: CDR1 MNHNS, CDR2 SASEGT. V dropped 7 bases and J dropped 1 base, with 13 bases sitting between them. The CDR3 covers 14 residues. The DNA of the CDR3 is TGTGCCAGCACCACCGCGGGATTTAACTATGGCTACACCTTC. It codes for CASTTAGFNYGYTF.

The V gene is TRBV6-1, the J gene TRBJ2-2; tentatively, D is TRBD1 (5 bases). V lost 4 bases and J lost 6, with 6 bases in between. Germline V gives CDR1 MNHNS, CDR2 SASEGT. The CDR3 extends over 12 amino acids. CDR3 sequence reads: CASSVRAGELFF. In nucleotides, the CDR3 is TGTGCCAGCAGTGTCAGGGCCGGGGAGCTGTTTTTT.

This chain links TRBV20-1 with TRBJ2-1; 7 bases are shared with TRBD1. Germline V gene lookup returns CDR1 DFQATT and CDR2 SNEGSKA (reference sequence). The CDR3 spans 16 residues. V gave up 5 bases and J gave up 1 base; unmatched junction bases: 11. CDR3 in amino acids: CSARTHTGESYNEQFF. The CDR3 DNA is TGCAGTGCTCGCACACATACAGGGGAGTCCTACAATGAGCAGTTCTTC.

CDR3 sequence: CASSYGTKAYNEQFF. In nucleotides, the CDR3 is TGTGCCAGCAGTTACGGGACTAAAGCCTACAATGAGCAGTTCTTC. The V call is TRBV12-3 or TRBV12-4, the J call TRBJ2-1; TRBD2 aligns across 7 bases. J lost 2 bases, V lost 4 bases, and 5 bases had no gene match. CDR3 length equals 15 residues.

This clonotype was detected only a few times. The chain joins TRBV6-1 to TRBJ2-4, with D perhaps matching TRBD1 (6 bases). The germline gives CDR1 MNHNS, CDR2 SASEGT. V was trimmed by 6 bases and J by 1 base, leaving 13 bases between them. This CDR3 spans 15 amino acids. In DNA form, the CDR3 reads TGTGCCAGCAGATCCACAGGGAACGCCAAAAACATTCAGTACTTC. Its protein is CASRSTGNAKNIQYF.